This T cell receptor (beta chain) was sequenced in a study of blood T cell repertoires in COVID-19. Across the study: The United States, Italy and Spain provided the acute and convalescent COVID-19 samples. Sources were T cells, B-cell-depleted T cells, or PBMCs; the material itself was cDNA or gDNA.

In the authors' workflow: Reference gene primer amplification gave nucleated cell count estimates. The table came from immunoSEQ multiplex PCR; TCRdb's copy has only in-frame clones and leaves some out. The D gene and trimming were derived from the DNA, and the V and J assignments and clone size from that table. The sample has about 64,000 clones, under 80% seen once. The specimen was peripheral blood. This receptor was identified in a human donor in a cohort sampled during active COVID-19.

As DNA, the CDR3 is TGTGCCAGCAGCTCCTACAGGGCTGCCGAGCAGTACTTC. Its protein is CASSSYRAAEQYF. The gene calls are TRBV7-2 and TRBJ2-7; possibly TRBD1 for D (6 bases). This CDR3 region has 13 residues. CDR1 is SGHTA, CDR2 FQGNSA, per germline. Deletions cut 4 bases from V and 6 bases from J, with 13 bases between.